This passage covers 9 T cell receptor beta chains from one sample sequenced in a study of control samples from healthy donors and cancer patients (dated by TCRdb to 2018 to 2021). Library method: the immunoSEQ multiplex PCR assay. TCRdb limited this immuneACCESS table to in-frame rearrangements with V and J called. A share of clones is missing; checked studies link under half to unresolved V genes, and the rest is unexplained. In all, the sample holds tens of thousands of clones, and under 90% of those were seen once. The ten largest make up approximately 6% of the sample. The source material was blood. The receptors were gathered from a man aged 45-65 years in good health.

The chain uses TRBV7-8 and TRBJ1-6; D gene uncertain. V lost 0 bases and J lost 8, with 17 bases in between. The CDR3 contains 17 residues. CDR1 is SGHVS and CDR2 is FQNEAQ in the germline V gene. The CDR3: CASSLAVSGGSDSPLHF. In DNA form, the CDR3 reads TGTGCCAGCAGCTTAGCGGTGTCAGGTGGAAGTGATTCACCCCTCCACTTT. Supplemented by reference TRBV7-8 and TRBJ1-6, the full variable domain reads GAGVSQSPRYKVAKRGQDVALRCDPISGHVSLFWYQQALGQGPEFLTYFQNEAQLDKSGLPSDRFFAERPEGSVSTLKIQRTQQEDSAVYLCASSLAVSGGSDSPLHFGNGTRLTVT.

The rearrangement joins TRBV18 to TRBJ1-1, with D uncertain. V was pared by 6 bases and J by 3 bases, with 11 bases between. CDR3 length: 13 residues. CDR1 and CDR2 from the germline V gene are KGHSH and LQKENI. CDR3: CASSGSGYTEAFF. CDR3 bases: TGTGCCAGCTCGGGTTCGGGGTACACTGAAGCTTTCTTT.

This clone was detected only a few times. The rearrangement links TRBV5-6 to TRBJ1-2; D remains ambiguous. This CDR3 region has 14 residues. Germline-derived CDR1 and CDR2 are SGHDT and YYEEEE. V lost 0 bases to trimming and J lost 4 bases, with 10 bases between them. Here the CDR3 reads CASSLAAGVYGYTF. CDR3 nucleotides: TGTGCCAGCAGCTTGGCGGCCGGGGTCTATGGCTACACCTTC.

In nucleotides, the CDR3 is TGTGCCAGCAGCGTAGTTGCGGGGGCCTACAATGAGCAGTTCTTC. Residues: CASSVVAGAYNEQFF. The chain carries TRBV9 and TRBJ2-1, with 7 nucleotides matching TRBD2. The junction had 2 bases not matched to a gene; V was cut back by 0 bases and J by 2 bases. The CDR3 length is 15 residues. The V gene's germline CDR1 is SGDLS and CDR2 YYNGEE.

The chain links TRBV11-2 to TRBJ1-4; perhaps TRBD1 as D (5 bases). V was cut by 5 bases and J by 4 bases, with 14 bases left in between. This CDR3 is 15 amino acids long. Germline V lookup: CDR1 SGHAT, CDR2 FQNNGV. CDR3: CASSTAGTVNEKLFF. The CDR3 DNA reads TGTGCCAGCAGCACCGCCGGGACGGTTAATGAAAAACTGTTTTTT.

The chain joins TRBV11-2 to TRBJ2-7, with 7 positions matching TRBD1. V dropped 5 bases and J dropped 3; count of bases not matched to a gene: 10. Per germline, CDR1 SGHAT and CDR2 FQNNGV. The CDR3 contains 15 residues. CDR3 DNA sequence: TGTGCCAGCAGCCGTCCGACCGGGACAGACTACGAGCAGTACTTC. Protein product: CASSRPTGTDYEQYF.

The J gene is TRBJ2-7, the V gene TRBV5-4; 9 bases align to TRBD1. Germline assignment: CDR1 SGHNT and CDR2 YYREEE (reference sequence). V was clipped by 0 bases and J by 2 bases; unmatched bases: 3. The CDR3 is 15 amino acids. This chain's CDR3 is CASSLAGTGTYEQYF. As DNA, the CDR3 is TGTGCCAGCAGCTTGGCCGGGACAGGGACCTACGAGCAGTACTTC.

This clone appeared a single time. The chain uses TRBV3-1 (or the pseudogene TRBV3-2) and TRBJ1-6; D unclear. There are 13 residues in the CDR3. The V end was cut by 8 bases, the J end by 7 bases, with 12 bases between. Germline CDR1 reads LGHDT; CDR2 reads YNNKEL (reference sequence). CDR3 in DNA: TGTGCCAGCGGCGGCGGGGTGAATTCACCCCTCCACTTT. As protein: CASGGGVNSPLHF.

The chain is built from TRBV2 and TRBJ1-1, with 10 bases matching TRBD1. CDR1 and CDR2 from the germline V gene are SNHLY and FYNNEI. Trimming at V came to 5 bases and at J to 5 bases, leaving 8 bases not matched to a gene. This CDR3 is built from 15 residues. In DNA form, the CDR3 reads TGTGCCAGCAGTCGGGACAGGGGAGTAGGGACTGAAGCTTTCTTT. It specifies CASSRDRGVGTEAFF.